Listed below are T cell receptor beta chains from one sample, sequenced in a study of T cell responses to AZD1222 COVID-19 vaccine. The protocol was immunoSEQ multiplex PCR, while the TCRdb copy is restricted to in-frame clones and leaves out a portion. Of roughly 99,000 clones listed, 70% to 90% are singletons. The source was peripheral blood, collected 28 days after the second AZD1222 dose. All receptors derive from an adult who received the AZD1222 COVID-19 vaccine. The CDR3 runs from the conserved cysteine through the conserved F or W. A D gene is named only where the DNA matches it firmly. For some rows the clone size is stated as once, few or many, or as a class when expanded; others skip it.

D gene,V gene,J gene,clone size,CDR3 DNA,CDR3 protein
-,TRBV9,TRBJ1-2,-,TGTGCCAGCAGCGCTATTACAGGGCCCGATGGCTACACCTTC,CASSAITGPDGYTF
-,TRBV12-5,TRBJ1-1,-,TGTGCTAGTGGTTTATCGGTGGTAGGCACTGAAGCTTTCTTT,CASGLSVVGTEAFF
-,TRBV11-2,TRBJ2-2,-,TGTGCCAGCAGCTTCCGGCGGGGGCCGAACACCGGGGAGCTGTTTTTT,CASSFRRGPNTGELFF
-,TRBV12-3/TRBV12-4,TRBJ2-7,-,TGTGCCAGCAGTTTAGGGGGACCCTACGAGCAGTACTTC,CASSLGGPYEQYF
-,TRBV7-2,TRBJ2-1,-,TGTGCCAGCAGCTTGGGACGGGGCGCCTACAATGAGCAGTTCTTC,CASSLGRGAYNEQFF
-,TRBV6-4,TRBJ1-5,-,TGTGCCAGCTCCGAGACATTGAGCAATCAGCCCCAGCATTTT,CASSETLSNQPQHF
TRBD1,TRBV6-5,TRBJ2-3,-,TGTGCCAGCAGTTCAGGGGGCCCCACAGATACGCAGTATTTT,CASSSGGPTDTQYF
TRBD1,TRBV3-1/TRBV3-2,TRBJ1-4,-,TGTGCCAGCAGCCAAGGGACAGGGGGCGGAAAACTGTTTTTT,CASSQGTGGGKLFF
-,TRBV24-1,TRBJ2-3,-,TGTGCCACCAGTGACAAGGACGGAGATGATACGCAGTATTTT,CATSDKDGDDTQYF
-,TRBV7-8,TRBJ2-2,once,TGTGCCAGCAGCTTAACCTCACAGAACACCGGGGAGCTGTTTTTT,CASSLTSQNTGELFF
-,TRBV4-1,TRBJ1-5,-,TGCGCCAGCAGCCAAGAACAGGCAGGGGCCATCGATCAGCCCCAGCATTTT,CASSQEQAGAIDQPQHF
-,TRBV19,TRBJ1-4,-,TGTGCCAGTAGTATCGGGGCAACTAATGAAAAACTGTTTTTT,CASSIGATNEKLFF
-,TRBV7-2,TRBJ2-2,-,TGTGCCAGCAGCTCGACTACGAACACCGGGGAGCTGTTTTTT,CASSSTTNTGELFF
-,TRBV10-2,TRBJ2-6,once,TGCGCCAGCAGTGGTAGCAGGGCCTTTTCTGGGGCCAACGTCCTGACTTTC,CASSGSRAFSGANVLTF
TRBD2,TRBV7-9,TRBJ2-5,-,TGTGCCAGCAGCTCCCGTAGCGGGGGACAAGAGACCCAGTACTTC,CASSSRSGGQETQYF
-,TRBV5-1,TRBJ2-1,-,TGCGCCAGCAGCTTGGTGACAGGCCCTACCTACAATGAGCAGTTCTTC,CASSLVTGPTYNEQFF
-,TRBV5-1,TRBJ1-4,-,TGCGCCAGCAGCGTCCCAGGGGCATTTAATGAAAAACTGTTTTTT,CASSVPGAFNEKLFF
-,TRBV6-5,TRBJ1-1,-,TGTGCCAGCAGCCGAACTTTGAACACTGAAGCTTTCTTT,CASSRTLNTEAFF
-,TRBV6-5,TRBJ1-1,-,TGTGCCAGCAGCCCCCCGACGGGGAACACTGAAGCTTTCTTT,CASSPPTGNTEAFF
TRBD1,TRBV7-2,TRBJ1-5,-,TGTGCCAGCAGCGGAGGGACAGGAGCCTTCAATCAGCCCCAGCATTTT,CASSGGTGAFNQPQHF
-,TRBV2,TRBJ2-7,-,TGTGCCAGCAGTTACGGGACTCTCGAGCAGTACTTC,CASSYGTLEQYF
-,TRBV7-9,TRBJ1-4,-,TGTGCCAGCAGCCTGGGGGGGCTAAATGAAAAACTGTTTTTT,CASSLGGLNEKLFF
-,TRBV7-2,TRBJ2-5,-,TGTGCCAGCAGCTTACAGACAGGCCCAGGGGAGACCCAGTACTTC,CASSLQTGPGETQYF
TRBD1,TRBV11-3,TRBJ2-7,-,TGTGCCCCTCGACAGGGTTGGGAGCAGTACTTC,CAPRQGWEQYF
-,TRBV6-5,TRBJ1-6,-,TGTGCCAGCACCATCGACAGGCAGCATAATTCACCCCTCCACTTT,CASTIDRQHNSPLHF
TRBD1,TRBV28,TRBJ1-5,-,TGTGCCAGCAGTCTGACAGGGGGCGCTAGCAATCAGCCCCAGCATTTT,CASSLTGGASNQPQHF
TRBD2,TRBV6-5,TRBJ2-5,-,TGTGCCAGCACCGACCCGGGGGGGGGCCAAGAGACCCAGTACTTC,CASTDPGGGQETQYF
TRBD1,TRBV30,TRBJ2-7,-,TGTGCCTGGAGGAAAGGGGGAGGGGACAGGGCCTACGAGCAGTACTTC,CAWRKGGGDRAYEQYF
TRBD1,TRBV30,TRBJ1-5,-,TGTGCCTGGAATAGACAGGGAATGACACAGCCCCAGCATTTT,CAWNRQGMTQPQHF
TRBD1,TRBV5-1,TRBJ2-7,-,TGCGCCAGCAGCCCCGGGACAGGTGCGTACGAGCAGTACTTC,CASSPGTGAYEQYF
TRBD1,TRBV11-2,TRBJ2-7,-,TGTGCCAGCAGCCCAAGTCCCGGGACAGTCTCCTACGAGCAGTACTTC,CASSPSPGTVSYEQYF
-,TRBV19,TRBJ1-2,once,TGTGCCAGTAGTCCATCCTACAGGGCTGGCTACACCTTC,CASSPSYRAGYTF
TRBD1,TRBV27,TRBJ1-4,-,TGTGCCAGCAGTTGGGGAAGGGGGCTCGGATTTGAAAAACTGTTTTTT,CASSWGRGLGFEKLFF
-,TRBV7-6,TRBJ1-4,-,TGTGCCAGCAGCCCAAAGGGCCCGACCGGGGAAAAACTGTTTTTT,CASSPKGPTGEKLFF
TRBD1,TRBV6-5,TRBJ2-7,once,TGTGCCAGCAGTTACCGGACAGGGGGATACGAGCAGTACTTC,CASSYRTGGYEQYF
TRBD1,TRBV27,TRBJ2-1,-,TGTGCCAGCAGTTTAGGGGGACAGTACAATGAGCAGTTCTTC,CASSLGGQYNEQFF
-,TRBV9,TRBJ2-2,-,TGTGCCAGCAGCGACAGCGCGAACACCGGGGAGCTGTTTTTT,CASSDSANTGELFF